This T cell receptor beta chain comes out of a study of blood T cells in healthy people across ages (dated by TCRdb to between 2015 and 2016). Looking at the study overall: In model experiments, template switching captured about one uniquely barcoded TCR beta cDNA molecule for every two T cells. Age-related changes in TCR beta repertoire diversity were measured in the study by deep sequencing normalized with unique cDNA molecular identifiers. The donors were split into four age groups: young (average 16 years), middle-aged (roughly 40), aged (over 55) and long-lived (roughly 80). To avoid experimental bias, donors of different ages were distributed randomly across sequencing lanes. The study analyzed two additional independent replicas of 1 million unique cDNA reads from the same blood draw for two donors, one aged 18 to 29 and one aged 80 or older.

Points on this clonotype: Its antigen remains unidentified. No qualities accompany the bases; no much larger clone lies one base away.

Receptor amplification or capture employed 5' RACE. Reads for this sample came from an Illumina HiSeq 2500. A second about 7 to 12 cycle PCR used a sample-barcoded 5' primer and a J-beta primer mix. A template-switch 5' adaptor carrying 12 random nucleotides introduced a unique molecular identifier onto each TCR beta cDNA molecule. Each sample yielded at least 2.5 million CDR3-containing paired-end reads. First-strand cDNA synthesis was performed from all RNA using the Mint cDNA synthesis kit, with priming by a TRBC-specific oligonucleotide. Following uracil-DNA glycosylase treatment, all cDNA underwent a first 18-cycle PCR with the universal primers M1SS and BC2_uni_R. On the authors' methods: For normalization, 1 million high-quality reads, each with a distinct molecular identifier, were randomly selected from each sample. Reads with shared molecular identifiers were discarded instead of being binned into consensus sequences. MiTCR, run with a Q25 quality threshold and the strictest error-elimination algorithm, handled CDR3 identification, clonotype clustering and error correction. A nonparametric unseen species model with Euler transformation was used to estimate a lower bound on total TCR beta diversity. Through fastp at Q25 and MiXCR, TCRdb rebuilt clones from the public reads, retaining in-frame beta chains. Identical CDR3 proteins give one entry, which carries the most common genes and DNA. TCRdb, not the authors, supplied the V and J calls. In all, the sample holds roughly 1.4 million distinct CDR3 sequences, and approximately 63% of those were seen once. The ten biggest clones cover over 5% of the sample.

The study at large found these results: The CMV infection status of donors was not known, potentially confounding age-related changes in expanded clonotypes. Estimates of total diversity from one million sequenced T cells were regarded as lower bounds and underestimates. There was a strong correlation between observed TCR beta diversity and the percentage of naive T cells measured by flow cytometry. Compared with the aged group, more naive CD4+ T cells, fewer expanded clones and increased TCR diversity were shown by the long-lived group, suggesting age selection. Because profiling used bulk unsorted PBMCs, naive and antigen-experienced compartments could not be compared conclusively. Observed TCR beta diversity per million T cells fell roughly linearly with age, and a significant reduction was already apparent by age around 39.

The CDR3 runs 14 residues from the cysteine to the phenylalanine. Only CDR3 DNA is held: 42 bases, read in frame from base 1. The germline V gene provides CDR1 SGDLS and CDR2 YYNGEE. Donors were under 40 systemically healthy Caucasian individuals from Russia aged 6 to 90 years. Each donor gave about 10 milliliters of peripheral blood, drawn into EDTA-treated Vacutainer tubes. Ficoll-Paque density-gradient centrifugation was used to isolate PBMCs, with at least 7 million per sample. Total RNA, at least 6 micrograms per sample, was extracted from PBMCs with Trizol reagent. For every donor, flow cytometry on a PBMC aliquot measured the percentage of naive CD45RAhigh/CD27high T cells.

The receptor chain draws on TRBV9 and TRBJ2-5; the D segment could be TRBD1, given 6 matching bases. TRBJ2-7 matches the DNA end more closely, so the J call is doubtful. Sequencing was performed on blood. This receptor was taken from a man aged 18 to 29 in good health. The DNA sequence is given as TGTGCCAGCGCTCCTGGGGACACCTTCTACGAGCAGTACTTC. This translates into CASAPGDTFYEQYF.